This paragraph covers one T cell receptor beta chain sequence. Its antigen is not known. The entry originates in a study of radiotherapy plus CTLA-4 blockade in lung cancer. Study information: Of the patients, roughly 20% showed objective responses and around 34% attained disease control.

Looked up from germline, CDR1 is SGHDN and CDR2 is FVKESK. V was clipped by 1 base and J by 8 bases, with 18 bases between them. There are 15 residues in the CDR3. Those patients who had chemo-refractory metastatic non-small-cell lung cancer were given focal radiation along with CTLA-4 blockade through ipilimumab. Measured with immunoSEQ multiplex PCR; TCRdb has only the in-frame clones, and not every one. Among about 87,000 clones listed, roughly 86% were seen once. Whole-study findings and limits: Early blood T cell clone dynamics, with interferon-beta, were reported to best predict response. Following radiotherapy plus ipilimumab, tumor-derived TCR clones expanded in the blood.

The J gene is TRBJ2-7, the V gene TRBV14, with D perhaps matching TRBD1 (5 bases). This receptor was taken from a human donor with non-small cell lung cancer that progressed on radiotherapy plus ipilimumab. The material was peripheral blood, obtained from a patient treated with radiotherapy plus ipilimumab. CDR3 sequence (DNA): TGTGCCAGCAGCCAAGGAAGGGGATCCTCGTCGAAGCAGTACTTC. As protein: CASSQGRGSSSKQYF. Full variable domain (missing parts from reference TRBV14 and TRBJ2-7): EAGVTQFPSHSVIEKGQTVTLRCDPISGHDNLYWYRRVMGKEIKFLLHFVKESKQDESGMPNNRFLAERTGGTYSTLKVQPAELEDSGVYFCASSQGRGSSSKQYFGPGTRLTVT.